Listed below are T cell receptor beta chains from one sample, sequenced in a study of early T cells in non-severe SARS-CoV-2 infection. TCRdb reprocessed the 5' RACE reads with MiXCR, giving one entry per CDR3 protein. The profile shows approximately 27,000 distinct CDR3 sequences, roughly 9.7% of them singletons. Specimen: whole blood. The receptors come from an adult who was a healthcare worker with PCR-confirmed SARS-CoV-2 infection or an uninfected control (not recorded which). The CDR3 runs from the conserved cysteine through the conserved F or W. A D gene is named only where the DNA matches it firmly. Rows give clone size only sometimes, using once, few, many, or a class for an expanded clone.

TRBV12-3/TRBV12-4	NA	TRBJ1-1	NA	CASTWQGPNTEAFF	TGTGCCAGCACCTGGCAGGGGCCGAACACTGAAGCTTTCTTT
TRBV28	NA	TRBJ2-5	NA	CASTEYGTQYF	TGTGCCAGCACAGAATATGGGACCCAGTACTTC
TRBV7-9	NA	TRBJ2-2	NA	CAFRDGGELFF	TGTGCGTTCAGGGATGGCGGGGAGCTGTTTTTT
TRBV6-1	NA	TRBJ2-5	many	CASSEALLARVETQYF	TGTGCCAGCAGTGAAGCGTTGCTAGCGAGAGTAGAGACCCAGTACTTC
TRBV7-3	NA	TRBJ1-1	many	CASRVLEYTEAFF	TGTGCCAGCAGGGTATTGGAGTACACTGAAGCTTTCTTT
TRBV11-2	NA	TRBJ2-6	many	CASSPFSGAGANVLTF	TGTGCCAGCAGCCCCTTTTCCGGAGCTGGGGCCAACGTCCTGACTTTC
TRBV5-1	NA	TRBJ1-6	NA	CASSLRGSENWGNSPLHF	TGCGCCAGCAGCTTGCGCGGCTCTGAAAATTGGGGGAATTCACCCCTCCACTTT
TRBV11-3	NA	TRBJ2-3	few	CASSLSGTDTQYF	TGTGCCAGCAGCTTAAGCGGCACAGATACGCAGTATTTT
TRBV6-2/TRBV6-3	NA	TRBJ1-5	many	CASSYSGGAGSQAQHF	TGTGCCAGCAGTTACTCTGGAGGGGCTGGTTCTCAGGCCCAGCATTTT
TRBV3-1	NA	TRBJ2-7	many	CASSQGPGEQYF	TGTGCCAGCAGCCAGGGTCCGGGCGAGCAGTACTTC
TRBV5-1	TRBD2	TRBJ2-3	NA	CASSPGLAGATDTQYF	TGCGCCAGCAGCCCGGGACTAGCGGGGGCCACAGATACGCAGTATTTT
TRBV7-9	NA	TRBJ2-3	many	CASGSTGRQVDTQYF	TGTGCCAGCGGCTCAACCGGCCGGCAGGTGGATACGCAGTATTTT
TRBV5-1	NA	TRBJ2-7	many	CASSLTGSGFSSYEQYF	TGCGCCAGCAGCTTGACGGGGTCCGGATTCAGCTCCTACGAGCAGTACTTC
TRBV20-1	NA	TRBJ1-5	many	CSASQGLRNQPQHF	TGCAGTGCTTCACAGGGATTGAGGAATCAGCCCCAGCATTTT
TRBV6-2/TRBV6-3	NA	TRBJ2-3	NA	CASSTDTQYF	TGTGCCAGCAGCACCGATACGCAGTATTTT
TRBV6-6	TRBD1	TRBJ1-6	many	CASSSQTGVNNSPLHF	TGTGCCAGCAGTTCCCAGACAGGGGTGAATAATTCACCCCTCCACTTT
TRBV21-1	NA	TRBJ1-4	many	CALVGGVVATNEKLFF	TGTGCCCTAGTGGGGGGCGTAGTTGCAACTAATGAAAAACTGTTTTTT
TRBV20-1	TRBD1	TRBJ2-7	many	CSAGDRDYEQYF	TGCAGTGCTGGGGACAGGGACTACGAGCAGTACTTC
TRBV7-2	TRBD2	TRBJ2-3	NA	CASSKGTTRGDTQYF	TGTGCCAGCAGCAAAGGGACTACCCGGGGAGATACGCAGTATTTT
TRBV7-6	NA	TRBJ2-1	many	CASSLVRSSRDNEQFF	TGTGCCAGCAGCTTAGTGCGGTCTAGCCGAGACAATGAGCAGTTCTTC
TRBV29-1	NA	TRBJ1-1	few	CSVVGSSYEAFF	TGCAGCGTTGTCGGCAGCTCCTATGAAGCTTTCTTT
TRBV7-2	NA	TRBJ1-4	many	CASSLKSGGNEKLFF	TGTGCCAGCAGCCTAAAGTCGGGGGGTAATGAAAAACTGTTTTTT
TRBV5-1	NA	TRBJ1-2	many	CASSPRGGPGYGYTF	TGCGCCAGCAGCCCCAGGGGAGGTCCGGGATATGGCTACACCTTC
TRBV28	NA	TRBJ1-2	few	CASLRGPYGYTF	TGTGCCAGCCTCAGGGGCCCCTATGGCTACACCTTC
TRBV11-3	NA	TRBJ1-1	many	CASSLQGTDTEAFF	TGTGCCAGCAGCTTGCAGGGGACGGACACTGAAGCTTTCTTT
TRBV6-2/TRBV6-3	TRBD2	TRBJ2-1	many	CASSYTRGSGGPQFF	TGTGCCAGCAGTTACACCCGGGGTAGCGGGGGTCCTCAATTCTTC
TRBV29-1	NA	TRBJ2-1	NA	CSVSRPAYNEQFF	TGCAGCGTTTCGAGGCCAGCCTACAATGAGCAGTTCTTC
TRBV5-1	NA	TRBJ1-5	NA	CASSSMGYSNQPQHF	TGCGCCAGCAGCTCTATGGGATATAGCAATCAGCCCCAGCATTTT